The TCR beta chain under discussion was sequenced for a study of blood T cell repertoires in COVID-19. Germline V CDR1 and CDR2: SGHNT, YYREEE (reference sequence). Losses at the gene ends were 0 bases for V and 0 bases for J; bases not matched to a gene: 3. The CDR3 consists of 17 residues. Clones were sequenced by immunoSEQ multiplex PCR, and TCRdb holds only the in-frame ones, with some missing. Among 200,000 to 250,000 clones listed, less than 90% were seen once. The receptor's source is an elderly woman with active or convalescent COVID-19. The chain employs TRBV5-4 and TRBJ2-2; 9 nucleotides align to TRBD2. Sequenced material: peripheral blood. CDR3: CASSLAAGGANTGELFF. Written as DNA, the CDR3 is TGTGCCAGCAGCTTGGCTGCGGGAGGGGCGAACACCGGGGAGCTGTTTTTT.